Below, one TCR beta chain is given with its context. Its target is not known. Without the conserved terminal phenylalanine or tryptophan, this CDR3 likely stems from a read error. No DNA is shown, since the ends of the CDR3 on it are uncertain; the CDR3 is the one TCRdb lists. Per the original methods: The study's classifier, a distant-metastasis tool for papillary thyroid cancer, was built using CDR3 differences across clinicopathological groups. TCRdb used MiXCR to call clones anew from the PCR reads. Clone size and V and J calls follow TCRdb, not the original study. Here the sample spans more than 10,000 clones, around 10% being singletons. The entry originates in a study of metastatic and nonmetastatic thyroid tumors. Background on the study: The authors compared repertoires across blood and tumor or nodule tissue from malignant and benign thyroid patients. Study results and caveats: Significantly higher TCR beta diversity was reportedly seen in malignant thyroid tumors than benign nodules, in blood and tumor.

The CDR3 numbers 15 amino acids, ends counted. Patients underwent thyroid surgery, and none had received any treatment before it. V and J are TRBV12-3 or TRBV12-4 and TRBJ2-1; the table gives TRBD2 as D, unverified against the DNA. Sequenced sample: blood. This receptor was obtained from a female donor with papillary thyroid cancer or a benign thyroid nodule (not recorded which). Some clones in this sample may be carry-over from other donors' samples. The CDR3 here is CASSGSGTSGNELFC.